These 25 T cell receptor beta chains were all obtained from the same sample, sequenced in a study of technical replicates of blood from a handful of donors. Sequenced by immunoSEQ multiplex PCR; TCRdb stores in-frame clones only, minus some. The table records 55,000 to 75,000 clones, 90% to 95% of them present only once. Material for sequencing was PBMCs. These receptors were collected from a human donor in good health. Some clones in this sample may be carry-over from other donors' samples.

This clone was picked up one time. This chain's CDR3 is CASSLLAGPYEQYF. The CDR3 DNA follows: TGCGCCAGCAGCCTACTAGCGGGGCCCTACGAGCAGTACTTC. V is TRBV5-1 and J is TRBJ2-7; the match to TRBD2 covers 10 bases. V was clipped by 4 bases and J by 2 bases; unmatched bases: 3. CDR1 SGHRS and CDR2 YFSETQ come from the germline V gene. The CDR3 consists of 14 residues.

The V call is TRBV4-2, the J call TRBJ1-2, with D perhaps TRBD1 (5 bases). The CDR3 extends over 15 amino acids. Per germline, CDR1 LGHNA and CDR2 YNFKEQ. V was pared by 0 bases and J by 2 bases, with 10 bases between. The chain's CDR3 is CASSQDLKGNYGYTF. DNA of the CDR3: TGTGCCAGCAGCCAAGATCTAAAGGGGAACTATGGCTACACCTTC.

This chain joins TRBV2 and TRBJ2-7; D not certain. The CDR3 length is 13 residues. The germline V gene encodes CDR1 SNHLY and CDR2 FYNNEI. V was pared by 2 bases and J by 2 bases, with 7 bases between. CDR3 sequence (DNA): TGTGCCAGCAGTGAACAGCAGGCCTACGAGCAGTACTTC. Translated, it gives CASSEQQAYEQYF.

The chain carries TRBV30 and TRBJ2-1; TRBD2 aligns across 7 bases. This CDR3 is 16 amino acids long. CDR1 and CDR2 from the germline V gene are GTSNPN and SVGIG (reference sequence). The V gene end was trimmed by 0 bases and the J gene end by 3 bases; junction bases not matched to a gene: 8. CDR3 nucleotide sequence: TGTGCCTGGAGTGTACACCCGGGAGGCGGCTACAATGAGCAGTTCTTC. Translated, it gives CAWSVHPGGGYNEQFF.

The CDR3 here is CASSSGTAPYNEQFF. CDR3 nucleotide sequence: TGTGCCAGCAGTTCCGGGACAGCTCCTTACAATGAGCAGTTCTTC. This chain uses TRBV4-2 with TRBJ2-1; 7 positions agree with TRBD1. This CDR3 has 15 amino acids. J gave up 4 bases and V 6 bases, and 9 bases lay outside the gene matches. The germline V gene encodes CDR1 LGHNA and CDR2 YNFKEQ.

The chain couples TRBV12-5 to TRBJ2-1; 8 bases map to TRBD1. Germline-derived CDR1 and CDR2 are LGHNT and FRNRAP. Unmatched junction bases numbered 4, after V lost 1 base and J lost 2 bases. The CDR3 sequence is 16 residues long. In DNA, the CDR3 is TGTGCTAGTGGTTTGGGAGACAGGGGAACCTACAATGAGCAGTTCTTC. Translating it yields CASGLGDRGTYNEQFF.

The genes are TRBV5-1 and TRBJ2-1; D may be TRBD2 (6 bases). The germline V gene has CDR1 SGHRS and CDR2 YFSETQ. This CDR3 is built from 15 residues. V lost 0 bases and J 0 bases, leaving 7 bases between the germline ends. The CDR3 region is CASSLGGGSYNEQFF. The CDR3 DNA reads TGCGCCAGCAGCTTGGGGGGAGGCTCCTACAATGAGCAGTTCTTC.

The V and J genes are TRBV27 and TRBJ1-1, with a weak D call TRBD1 (6 bases). V shed 3 bases and J shed 3 bases, with 8 bases lying between them. This CDR3 is 13 amino acids long. In germline, CDR1 is MNHEY, CDR2 SMNVEV (reference sequence). CDR3: CASSFKGDTEAFF. CDR3 DNA: TGTGCCAGCAGTTTCAAGGGGGACACTGAAGCTTTCTTT.

The chain joins TRBV5-1 to TRBJ2-1, with D tentatively TRBD2 (6 bases). In germline, CDR1 is SGHRS, CDR2 YFSETQ. V lost 0 bases and J lost 6, with 16 bases in between. The CDR3 loop spans 16 amino acids. CDR3 in DNA: TGCGCCAGCAGCTTGGCCCCGGGTAGCGGCCCCAATGAGCAGTTCTTC. Its protein product is CASSLAPGSGPNEQFF.

V and J are TRBV5-1 and TRBJ2-7; 9 nucleotides line up with TRBD1. The CDR3 covers 18 residues. Germline values: CDR1 SGHRS, CDR2 YFSETQ. V lost 3 bases, J lost 3 bases, and 16 bases stayed unmatched. For the CDR3, the DNA is TGCGCCAGCAGCTCTACCTACACAGGGGGCGGTATTATCTACGAGCAGTACTTC. It specifies CASSSTYTGGGIIYEQYF.

V and J are TRBV9 and TRBJ2-1; 8 bases line up with TRBD1. The J segment lost 5 bases and the V segment lost 2 bases, leaving 6 bases of the junction unmatched. The CDR3 is 15 residues long. Germline V gene sequence: CDR1 SGDLS, CDR2 YYNGEE. The chain's CDR3 is CASSVGGQGHNEQFF. In DNA form, the CDR3 reads TGTGCCAGCAGCGTCGGAGGACAGGGCCACAATGAGCAGTTCTTC.

This chain connects TRBV2 to TRBJ2-3; TRBD2 matches at 9 bases. The germline V gene has CDR1 SNHLY and CDR2 FYNNEI. Trimming at V came to 4 bases and at J to 2 bases, leaving 7 bases not matched to a gene. This CDR3 comprises 16 residues. The DNA of the CDR3 is TGTGCCAGCAGTGGAGGGGCGGGAGGGGTCACAGATACGCAGTATTTT. Protein: CASSGGAGGVTDTQYF. The full variable domain, completed using reference TRBV2 and TRBJ2-3, is EPEVTQTPSHQVTQMGQEVILRCVPISNHLYFYWYRQILGQKVEFLVSFYNNEISEKSEIFDDQFSVERPDGSNFTLKIRSTKLEDSAMYFCASSGGAGGVTDTQYFGPGTRLTVL.

This clone was picked up one time. The V call is TRBV12-5, the J call TRBJ2-7; 10 bases line up with TRBD1. The germline gives CDR1 LGHNT, CDR2 FRNRAP. This CDR3 region has 17 residues. The J segment lost 5 bases and the V segment lost 2 bases, leaving 12 bases of the junction unmatched. CDR3 coding DNA: TGTGCTAGTGGTTTGATCTCCGGGACAGGGGTAGACCACGAGCAGTACTTC. Protein sequence: CASGLISGTGVDHEQYF.

The genes are TRBV5-1 and TRBJ1-3; D is undetermined. Germline assignment: CDR1 SGHRS and CDR2 YFSETQ. The CDR3 covers 14 residues. V lost 7 bases and J lost 4, with 15 bases in between. The DNA of the CDR3 is TGCGCCAGCCGCCCCCAGGTTACGGGAAACACCATATATTTT. This translates into CASRPQVTGNTIYF.

The chain is built from TRBV7-3 and TRBJ2-5; D may be TRBD1 (6 bases). The CDR3 totals 13 residues. The germline V gene has CDR1 SGHTA and CDR2 FQGTGA. Trimming took 5 bases from V and 2 from J, leaving 9 bases between them. CDR3 DNA sequence: TGTGCCAGCAGCCCCGGGACACAAGAGACCCAGTACTTC. Translating it yields CASSPGTQETQYF.

This chain joins TRBV7-9 and TRBJ2-6; TRBD1 aligns across 7 bases. J gave up 1 base and V 10 bases, and 13 bases lay outside the gene matches. This CDR3 region has 17 residues. The germline CDR1 and CDR2 sequences are SEHNR and FQNEAQ (reference sequence). The CDR3 sequence: CATPPDRETSGANVLTF. CDR3 nucleotides: TGTGCCACCCCTCCCGACAGGGAGACTTCTGGGGCCAACGTCCTGACTTTC.

CDR3 in DNA: TGTGCCATCAGTGAGACCACGACAGGTCAGCCCCAGCATTTT. This encodes CAISETTTGQPQHF. The chain joins TRBV10-3 to TRBJ1-5; D perhaps matches TRBD1 (6 bases). CDR3 length: 14 residues. Between the trimmed V and J ends, which lost 2 bases and 6 bases, there was a span of 11 bases. From germline, CDR1 is ENHRY and CDR2 SYGVKD.

The chain joins TRBV5-4 to TRBJ1-2; possible D gene TRBD1, 6 bases. V lost 4 bases to trimming and J lost 0 bases, with 10 bases between them. CDR3 length equals 14 residues. CDR1 and CDR2 (germline): SGHNT, YYREEE (reference sequence). CDR3 residues: CASSPKGANYGYTF. CDR3 nucleotides: TGTGCCAGCAGCCCCAAGGGGGCTAACTATGGCTACACCTTC.

V usage is TRBV7-9 and J usage is TRBJ1-6, with a weak D call TRBD1 (5 bases). The CDR3 covers 16 residues. From germline, CDR1 is SEHNR and CDR2 FQNEAQ (reference sequence). V was shortened by 7 bases and J by 4 bases, with 17 bases between the two germline ends. The CDR3 sequence is CASTRGGGDYNSPLHF. CDR3 coding DNA: TGTGCCAGCACCCGCGGGGGGGGTGATTATAATTCACCCCTCCACTTT.

The gene calls are TRBV19 and TRBJ1-6; the D gene is possibly TRBD1 (6 bases). The V end lost 1 base, the J end lost 7 bases, and 11 bases lay between the germline ends. There are 15 residues in the CDR3. Germline-derived CDR1 and CDR2 are LNHDA and SQIVND (reference sequence). CDR3 nucleotides: TGTGCCAGTAGTATAGTCGGACAGCCGAATTCACCCCTCCACTTT. It translates to CASSIVGQPNSPLHF.

The chain employs TRBV27 and TRBJ1-5; no clear D. Germline-derived CDR1 and CDR2 are MNHEY and SMNVEV (reference sequence). Trimming pared 3 bases from V and 4 bases from J, leaving 7 bases between. CDR3 length: 13 amino acids. The CDR3 is CASSFEGNQPQHF. In DNA, the CDR3 is TGTGCCAGCAGTTTTGAGGGAAATCAGCCCCAGCATTTT.

This rearrangement joins TRBV7-9 to TRBJ2-7, with 8 bases aligning to TRBD1. The CDR3 is 14 residues long. From germline, CDR1 is SEHNR and CDR2 FQNEAQ (reference sequence). The trim removed 5 bases at V and 6 bases at J, leaving 9 bases unmatched. The CDR3 loop reads CASSRRTGFFEQYF. The CDR3 region has the DNA TGTGCCAGCAGCAGAAGGACAGGGTTTTTCGAGCAGTACTTC.

The rearrangement uses TRBV6-5 and TRBJ1-2; TRBD1 agrees at 10 bases. Trimming at V came to 6 bases and at J to 4 bases, leaving 8 bases not matched to a gene. Germline assignment: CDR1 MNHEY and CDR2 SVGAGI. The CDR3 is 15 residues long. The CDR3 DNA is TGTGCCAGCAGCGATCTGACAGGGGGCATCTATGGCTACACCTTC. Encoded protein: CASSDLTGGIYGYTF.

This clone was picked up a small number of times. The chain links TRBV30 to TRBJ1-1, with 8 bases that match TRBD1. CDR1 is GTSNPN and CDR2 is SVGIG in the germline V gene (reference sequence). V trimming: 4 bases; J trimming: 1 base; junction bases outside the gene matches: 5. This CDR3 is 14 amino acids long. CDR3 sequence: CAWTGGLANTEAFF. For the CDR3, the DNA is TGTGCCTGGACAGGGGGCTTAGCGAACACTGAAGCTTTCTTT.

The chain combines TRBV6-1 with TRBJ1-1; a weak D match, TRBD1 (5 bases). The germline V gene encodes CDR1 MNHNS and CDR2 SASEGT. The V and J ends lost 6 bases and 0 bases respectively, with 11 bases between them. CDR3 size: 14 residues. CDR3: CASRNRGMNTEAFF. The CDR3 coding sequence is TGTGCCAGCAGGAACCGGGGGATGAACACTGAAGCTTTCTTT.